These T cell receptor beta chains were read from a single sample in a study of cytomegalovirus exposure and HLA in healthy donors. Sequencing was performed with immunoSEQ multiplex PCR; in TCRdb, only in-frame clones are kept and a portion is missing. Of about 98,000 clones listed, more than 85% were seen once; the top ten hold less than 7.5%. The sample taken for sequencing was PBMCs. These receptor sequences come from a man aged 18 to 29 in good health and CMV-seropositive. Each CDR3 is given with its conserved first and last residue. The D gene is left open where the match is weak. Clone size is stated in some rows and not others, as once, few, many or a class when expanded.

abundance	v_gene	d_gene	j_gene	CDR3aa	CDR3nt
.	TRBV7-8	.	TRBJ1-4	CASSPTWGGNEKLFF	TGTGCCAGCAGCCCAACCTGGGGGGGAAATGAAAAACTGTTTTTT
.	TRBV15	TRBD2	TRBJ2-5	CATSRPPLAGQETQYF	TGTGCCACCAGCAGACCTCCTCTAGCGGGGCAAGAGACCCAGTACTTC
.	TRBV6-5	.	TRBJ2-1	CASRGGRYNEQFF	TGTGCCAGCAGGGGCGGGCGCTACAATGAGCAGTTCTTC
few	TRBV25-1	TRBD1	TRBJ1-2	CASSSTGEHTNYGYTF	TGTGCCAGCAGCTCGACAGGGGAACACACTAACTATGGCTACACCTTC
.	TRBV7-3	.	TRBJ2-6	CASSLTPGVGANVLTF	TGTGCCAGCAGCTTAACGCCAGGGGTCGGGGCCAACGTCCTGACTTTC
.	TRBV5-1	TRBD1	TRBJ1-4	CASSLTGQTNEKLFF	TGCGCCAGCAGCTTGACGGGACAGACTAATGAAAAACTGTTTTTT
.	TRBV7-9	.	TRBJ2-3	CASSSNQGADTQYF	TGTGCCAGCAGTTCAAACCAAGGGGCAGATACGCAGTATTTT
.	TRBV6-1	TRBD1	TRBJ1-1	CASSETDRGGTEAFF	TGTGCCAGCAGTGAGACGGACAGGGGGGGCACTGAAGCTTTCTTT
.	TRBV7-9	.	TRBJ1-4	CASSYTGGPNEKLFF	TGTGCCAGCAGCTACACGGGGGGGCCTAATGAAAAACTGTTTTTT
.	TRBV11-3	TRBD2	TRBJ2-3	CASSPLGRISADTQYF	TGTGCCAGCAGCCCTCTCGGGAGGATCAGCGCAGATACGCAGTATTTT
.	TRBV27	TRBD1	TRBJ2-7	CASSLGQTTYEQYF	TGTGCCAGCAGTTTGGGACAGACAACCTACGAGCAGTACTTC
few	TRBV4-2	TRBD2	TRBJ2-3	CASSPLSGRGSDTQYF	TGTGCCAGCAGCCCTCTCAGCGGGAGAGGTTCGGATACGCAGTATTTT
.	TRBV19	TRBD1	TRBJ2-7	CASSPGQGYYEQYF	TGTGCCAGTAGCCCGGGACAGGGCTATTACGAGCAGTACTTC
.	TRBV18	TRBD2	TRBJ2-1	CASSPSPILAATYNEQFF	TGTGCCAGCTCACCATCTCCAATACTAGCGGCGACATACAATGAGCAGTTCTTC
.	TRBV11-3	.	TRBJ2-7	CASSPEAVVFDEQYF	TGTGCCAGCAGCCCAGAAGCGGTAGTATTTGACGAGCAGTACTTC
.	TRBV5-4	TRBD2	TRBJ2-3	CASSLVSSGVDTQYF	TGTGCCAGCAGCTTGGTGTCTAGCGGGGTAGATACGCAGTATTTT
.	TRBV29-1	TRBD1	TRBJ1-1	CSGGQGDTEAFF	TGCAGCGGGGGACAGGGTGACACTGAAGCTTTCTTT
.	TRBV7-2	.	TRBJ2-7	CASSLGGGYEQYF	TGTGCCAGCAGCTTAGGAGGGGGCTACGAGCAGTACTTC
.	TRBV4-3	.	TRBJ2-3	CASSQDRSSAGTDTQYF	TGCGCCAGCAGCCAAGATCGGAGTAGCGCCGGCACAGATACGCAGTATTTT
.	TRBV29-1	.	TRBJ2-5	CSVEEGGETQYF	TGCAGCGTTGAGGAAGGGGGAGAGACCCAGTACTTC
.	TRBV7-8	.	TRBJ2-1	CASSPVDNEQFF	TGTGCCAGCAGCCCGGTGGACAATGAGCAGTTCTTC
.	TRBV2	.	TRBJ2-7	CASSDGRAYSYEQYF	TGTGCCAGCAGTGACGGCAGGGCTTATTCCTACGAGCAGTACTTC
.	TRBV9	.	TRBJ2-7	CASSTNSYEQYF	TGTGCCAGCAGCACAAACTCCTACGAGCAGTACTTC
.	TRBV13	TRBD1	TRBJ1-3	CASRQGANGNTIYF	TGTGCCAGCCGACAGGGGGCAAATGGAAACACCATATATTTT